This TCR beta chain is drawn from a study of OX40 agonist ivuxolimab in advanced cancers. Study details: Three partial responders included one hepatocellular carcinoma patient and two cutaneous melanoma patients. Regarding the study as a whole: Among the least clonally expanded were partial responders at 0.1-3.0 mg/kg. On average, CD8+ T cells had more expanded clones than CD4+.

Assay: immunoSEQ multiplex PCR; the TCRdb copy retains only in-frame clones and omits some. The sample lists tens of thousands of clones; 86% were seen once. A note on this clone: The target antigen is unknown.

Samples were taken at baseline and on day 1 of cycles 4 and 7. The sequence derives from an adult with an advanced solid tumor such as melanoma, head and neck, liver or kidney cancer. This material consisted of CD4+ or CD8+ T cells sorted from blood, taken in a trial of the OX40 agonist ivuxolimab.

CDR3 DNA: TGTGCCAGCAGTAAGGGGGCCAATGAGCAGTTCTTC. Translation gives CASSKGANEQFF. This rearrangement joins TRBV28 to TRBJ2-1; 7 nucleotides agree with TRBD1. J gave up 6 bases and V 5 bases, and 1 base lay outside the gene matches. Per germline, CDR1 MDHEN and CDR2 SYDVKM. CDR3 size: 12 residues.